The 6 T cell receptor beta chains reported below all come from one sample, sequenced in a study of neurological immune-mediated disorders. TCRdb redid the calling of the 5' RACE reads with MiXCR, one entry per CDR3 protein. The profile shows about 70,000 distinct CDR3 sequences, 2.5% to 4% of them singletons. The sample consisted of PBMCs. The receptors stem from a woman aged 45-59 years with multiple sclerosis.

This clonotype was detected ten times or more. This chain connects TRBV20-1 to TRBJ1-2, with 9 positions matching TRBD1. Per germline, CDR1 DFQATT and CDR2 SNEGSKA (reference sequence). The CDR3 sequence is 18 residues long. The J segment lost 0 bases and the V segment lost 0 bases, leaving 11 bases of the junction unmatched. CDR3 DNA: TGCAGTGCTAGAGATATACAGGGGGCGTTCGCATCTAACTATGGCTACACCTTC. Amino acid sequence: CSARDIQGAFASNYGYTF.

In its sample, this clonotype was seen many times. At one end the junction does not follow the germline gene, possibly because of a read error. The J gene is TRBJ2-1, the V gene TRBV7-7; TRBD2 matches at 8 bases. From germline, CDR1 is SSHAT and CDR2 FNYEAQ (reference sequence). This CDR3 has 15 amino acids. CDR3: CASSLTRGGQSEQFF. CDR3 nucleotides: TGTGCTAGCAGCTTAACTCGGGGGGGCCAATCTGAGCAGTTCTTC.

Many counts were recorded for this clonotype. The rearrangement uses TRBV29-1 and TRBJ2-5; D gene uncertain. The CDR3 spans 13 residues. The germline V and J ends were trimmed by 0 bases and 1 base, with 6 bases remaining between them. The germline gives CDR1 SQVTM, CDR2 ANQGSEA. CDR3 region: CSVEDQAQETQYF. CDR3 nucleotide sequence: TGCAGCGTTGAAGATCAGGCCCAAGAGACCCAGTACTTC.

This clonotype showed up many times. The chain carries TRBV2 and TRBJ1-2; D not resolved. Germline loops: CDR1 SNHLY, CDR2 FYNNEI. This CDR3 is built from 15 residues. V gave up 2 bases and J gave up 7 bases, with 17 bases separating them. The CDR3 is CASSESASGTGGYTF. CDR3 DNA: TGTGCCAGCAGTGAAAGTGCCTCGGGCACTGGTGGCTACACCTTC.

This clonotype appeared many times. The rearrangement links TRBV24-1 to TRBJ2-1; maybe TRBD1 (5 bases). Between the trimmed V and J ends, which lost 9 bases and 0 bases, there was a span of 5 bases. The CDR3 is 12 amino acids. The germline gives CDR1 KGHDR, CDR2 SFDVKD. This CDR3 is CATGASYNEQFF. In nucleotides, the CDR3 is TGTGCCACCGGGGCCTCCTACAATGAGCAGTTCTTC.

This clonotype was seen many times. The V and J genes are TRBV6-2 or TRBV6-3 and TRBJ2-5, with 7 bases lining up with TRBD2. The CDR3 covers 16 residues. The germline V gene encodes CDR1 MNHEY and CDR2 SVGEGT. With V trimmed by 2 bases and J by 1 base, 7 bases remained unmatched. The CDR3 coding sequence is TGTGCCAGCAGTTACGGGACTAACACCCTCCAAGAGACCCAGTACTTC. It yields the protein CASSYGTNTLQETQYF.